Following are 9 T cell receptor beta chains from one sample sequenced in a study of EBV T-cell therapy then PD-1 blockade in nasopharyngeal carcinoma. The assay was immunoSEQ multiplex PCR, and TCRdb's table has in-frame clones only and misses some. This table holds fewer than 25,000 clones, 84% found once. Sample treatment: AdE1-LMPpoly-expanded autologous EBV-specific T-cell therapy followed by anti-PD-1 nivolumab. Their antigens remain unidentified. The source material was CD8+ T cells from blood, sampled at day 61 from a patient whose treatment included autologous EBV-specific T cells and nivolumab. Every receptor here comes from a man aged 35-49 years with nasopharyngeal carcinoma.

The chain employs TRBV5-1 and TRBJ2-7; D is uncertain. The CDR3 is made up of 15 amino acids. Trimming shortened V by 4 bases and J by 3 bases, and 17 bases separated the two germline ends. CDR1 is SGHRS, CDR2 YFSETQ, per germline. The CDR3 loop reads CASSDHLDGYYEQYF. The CDR3 coding sequence is TGCGCCAGCAGCGATCACTTGGACGGTTACTACGAGCAGTACTTC.

This chain joins TRBV4-3 and TRBJ2-7, with 8 bases lining up with TRBD1. V gave up 4 bases and J gave up 11 bases; unmatched junction bases: 13. Germline loops: CDR1 LGHNA, CDR2 YSLEER. The CDR3 covers 14 residues. The CDR3 sequence: CASSPYQDRAEKYF. The CDR3, as DNA: TGCGCCAGCAGCCCGTACCAGGACAGGGCCGAAAAGTACTTC.

V and J are TRBV7-3 and TRBJ2-7, with a possible D match to TRBD2 (6 bases). Germline CDR1 and CDR2: SGHTA and FQGTGA. The CDR3 length is 16 residues. The V end was cut by 1 base, the J end by 3 bases, with 16 bases between. The CDR3 reads CASSLMGVRGRYEQYF. CDR3 nucleotide sequence: TGTGCCAGCAGCTTAATGGGTGTGCGGGGACGCTACGAGCAGTACTTC.

CDR3 region: CAWNPSRGGRGEKLFF. CDR3 coding DNA: TGTGCCTGGAACCCCTCCCGGGGGGGTCGTGGTGAAAAACTGTTTTTT. The chain links TRBV30 to TRBJ1-4, with D perhaps TRBD1 (5 bases). This CDR3 is 16 amino acids long. V lost 4 bases and J 7 bases, leaving 22 bases between the germline ends. The germline gives CDR1 GTSNPN, CDR2 SVGIG (reference sequence). Variable domain in full (rest from reference TRBV30 and TRBJ1-4): SQTIHQWPATLVQPVGSPLSLECTVEGTSNPNLYWYRQAAGRGLQLLFYSVGIGQISSEVPQNLSASRPQDRQFILSSKKLLLSDSGFYLCAWNPSRGGRGEKLFFGSGTQLSVL.

This chain uses TRBV9 with TRBJ1-2; perhaps TRBD1 as D (5 bases). Germline V gene lookup returns CDR1 SGDLS and CDR2 YYNGEE. V dropped 0 bases and J dropped 2 bases, with 5 bases sitting between them. The CDR3 runs to 13 residues. Here the CDR3 DNA reads TGTGCCAGCAGCGTAGGGGGGAACTATGGCTACACCTTC. As protein: CASSVGGNYGYTF. The full variable domain, completed using reference TRBV9 and TRBJ1-2, is DSGVTQTPKHLITATGQRVTLRCSPRSGDLSVYWYQQSLDQGLQFLIQYYNGEERAKGNILERFSAQQFPDLHSELNLSSLELGDSALYFCASSVGGNYGYTFGSGTRLTVV.

The rearrangement uses TRBV4-1 and TRBJ2-7; 9 bases align to TRBD1. With V trimmed by 0 bases and J by 2 bases, 8 bases remained unmatched. Germline V gives CDR1 MGHRA, CDR2 YSYEKL. This CDR3 is built from 17 residues. CDR3 loop: CASSQESAGQGTYEQYF. CDR3 bases: TGCGCCAGCAGCCAAGAAAGCGCGGGACAGGGTACCTACGAGCAGTACTTC.

The CDR3 DNA is TGCGCCAGCAGCCAAGTGGAGGGATCCACAGATACGCAGTATTTT. Protein product: CASSQVEGSTDTQYF. This sequence joins TRBV4-3 and TRBJ2-3, with D possibly being TRBD2 (6 bases). The length of the CDR3 is 15 residues. Germline V gene sequence: CDR1 LGHNA, CDR2 YSLEER. Deletions cut 1 base from V and 2 bases from J, with 10 bases between.

This clone was recorded only once. For the CDR3, the DNA is TGTGCCAGCACCCACCGGGACAGGGCCCACGAGCAGTACTTC. Translated, it gives CASTHRDRAHEQYF. This chain joins TRBV6-5 and TRBJ2-7; 9 bases align to TRBD1. Germline V lookup: CDR1 MNHEY, CDR2 SVGAGI. The CDR3 consists of 14 residues. The junction had 9 bases not matched to a gene; V was cut back by 7 bases and J by 5 bases.

This clone was recorded once. V and J are TRBV7-9 and TRBJ2-7; 12 positions agree with TRBD1. The CDR3 spans 14 residues. V shed 4 bases, J shed 5 bases, and the junction held 3 bases outside the gene matches. Per the germline V gene, CDR1 is SEHNR and CDR2 is FQNEAQ (reference sequence). The CDR3 bases are TGTGCCAGCAGCTCGGGGGACAGGGGGCACGAGCAGTACTTC. It encodes CASSSGDRGHEQYF.